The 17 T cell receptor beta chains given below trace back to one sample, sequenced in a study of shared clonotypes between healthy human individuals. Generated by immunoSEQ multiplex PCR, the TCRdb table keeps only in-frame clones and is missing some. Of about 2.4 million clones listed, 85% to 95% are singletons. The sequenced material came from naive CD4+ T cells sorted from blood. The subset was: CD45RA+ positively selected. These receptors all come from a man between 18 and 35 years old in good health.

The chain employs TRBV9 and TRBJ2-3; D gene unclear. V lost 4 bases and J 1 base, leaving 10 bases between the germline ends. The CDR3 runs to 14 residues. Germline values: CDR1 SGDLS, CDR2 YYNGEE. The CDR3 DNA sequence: TGTGCCAGCAGCCCGATTGGGGGCACAGATACGCAGTATTTT. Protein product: CASSPIGGTDTQYF.

The CDR3 nucleotides are TGTGCCATCAGGGACCCCCAGGTGGGGAAGGGAGAGACCCAGTACTTC. Translation gives CAIRDPQVGKGETQYF. The chain recombines TRBV10-3 with TRBJ2-5; D gene unclear. CDR3 size: 16 residues. Germline V gene data show CDR1 as ENHRY and CDR2 as SYGVKD. V was cut by 6 bases and J by 4 bases, with 21 bases left in between.

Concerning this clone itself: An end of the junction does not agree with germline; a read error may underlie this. The CDR3 DNA sequence: TGTGCTAGCAGCTTAGAGTGGGTAGGGGAGCAGTTCTTC. Translated: CASSLEWVGEQFF. This sequence joins TRBV7-7 and TRBJ2-1; D is ambiguous. The CDR3 has 13 residues. Germline-derived CDR1 and CDR2 are SSHAT and FNYEAQ (reference sequence).

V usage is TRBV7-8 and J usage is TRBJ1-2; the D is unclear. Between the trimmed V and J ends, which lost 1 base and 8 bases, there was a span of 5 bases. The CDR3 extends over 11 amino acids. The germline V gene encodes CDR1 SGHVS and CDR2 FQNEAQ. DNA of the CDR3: TGTGCCAGCAGCTTAGATGGCGGCTACACCTTC. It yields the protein CASSLDGGYTF.

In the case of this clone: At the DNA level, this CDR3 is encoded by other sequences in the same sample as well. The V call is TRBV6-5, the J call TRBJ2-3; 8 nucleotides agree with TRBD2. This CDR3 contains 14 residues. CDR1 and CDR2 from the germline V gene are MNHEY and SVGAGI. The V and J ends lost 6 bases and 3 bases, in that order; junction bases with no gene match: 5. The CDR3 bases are TGTGCCAGCAGAGCGGGAGTGGGGACAGATACGCAGTATTTT. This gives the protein CASRAGVGTDTQYF.

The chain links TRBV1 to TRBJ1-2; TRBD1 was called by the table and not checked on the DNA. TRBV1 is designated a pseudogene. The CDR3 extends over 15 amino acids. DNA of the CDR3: TGCACCAGCAGCCGATTGGACAGGGAGAACTATGGCTACACCTTC. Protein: CTSSRLDRENYGYTF.

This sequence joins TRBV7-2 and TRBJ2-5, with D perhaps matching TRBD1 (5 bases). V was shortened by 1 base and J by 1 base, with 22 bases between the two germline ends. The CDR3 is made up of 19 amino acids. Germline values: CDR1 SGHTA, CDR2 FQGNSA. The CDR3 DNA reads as TGTGCCAGCAGCTTAGTGGCTCAGCCTTGGGGCAACCGCCAAGAGACCCAGTACTTC. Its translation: CASSLVAQPWGNRQETQYF.

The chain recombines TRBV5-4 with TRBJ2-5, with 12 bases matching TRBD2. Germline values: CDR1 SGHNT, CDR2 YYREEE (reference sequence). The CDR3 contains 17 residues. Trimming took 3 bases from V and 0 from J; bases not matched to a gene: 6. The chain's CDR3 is CASSSLGTSGYQETQYF. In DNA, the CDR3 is TGTGCCAGCAGCTCTTTAGGGACTAGCGGGTACCAAGAGACCCAGTACTTC.

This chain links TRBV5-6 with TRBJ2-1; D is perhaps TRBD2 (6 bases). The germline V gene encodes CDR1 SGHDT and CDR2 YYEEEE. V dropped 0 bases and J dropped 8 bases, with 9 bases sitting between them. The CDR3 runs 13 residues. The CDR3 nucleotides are TGTGCCAGCAGCTTGGTGTCTAGCGATGAGCAGTTCTTC. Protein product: CASSLVSSDEQFF.

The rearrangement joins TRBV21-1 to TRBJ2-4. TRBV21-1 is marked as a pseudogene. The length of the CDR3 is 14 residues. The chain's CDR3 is CASSKALHTYIQYF. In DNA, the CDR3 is TGTGCCAGCAGCAAAGCGCTGCACACTTACATTCAGTACTTC.

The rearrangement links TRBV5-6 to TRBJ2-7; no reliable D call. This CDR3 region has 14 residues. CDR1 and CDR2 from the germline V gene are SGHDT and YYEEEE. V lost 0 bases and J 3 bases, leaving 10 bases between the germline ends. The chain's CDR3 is CASSLGASIYEQYF. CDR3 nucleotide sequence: TGTGCCAGCAGCTTGGGGGCCAGCATCTACGAGCAGTACTTC.

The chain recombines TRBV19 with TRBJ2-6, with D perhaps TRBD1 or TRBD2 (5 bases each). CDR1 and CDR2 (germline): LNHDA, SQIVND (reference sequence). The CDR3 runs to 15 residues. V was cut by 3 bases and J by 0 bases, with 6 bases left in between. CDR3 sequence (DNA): TGTGCCAGTAGTATGGGGGACTCTGGGGCCAACGTCCTGACTTTC. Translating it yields CASSMGDSGANVLTF.

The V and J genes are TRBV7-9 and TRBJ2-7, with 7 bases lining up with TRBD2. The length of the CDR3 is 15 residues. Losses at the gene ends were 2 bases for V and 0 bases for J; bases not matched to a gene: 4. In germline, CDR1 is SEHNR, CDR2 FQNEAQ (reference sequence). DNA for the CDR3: TGTGCCAGCAGCTTACTAGCGGAAAGCTCCTACGAGCAGTACTTC. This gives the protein CASSLLAESSYEQYF.

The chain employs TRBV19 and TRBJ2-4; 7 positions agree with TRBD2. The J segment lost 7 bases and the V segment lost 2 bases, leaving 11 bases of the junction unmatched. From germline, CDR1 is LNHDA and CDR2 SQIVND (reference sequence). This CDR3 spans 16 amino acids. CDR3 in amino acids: CASSILLDAGRNIQYF. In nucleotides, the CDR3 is TGTGCCAGTAGTATACTATTGGACGCCGGGAGGAACATTCAGTACTTC.

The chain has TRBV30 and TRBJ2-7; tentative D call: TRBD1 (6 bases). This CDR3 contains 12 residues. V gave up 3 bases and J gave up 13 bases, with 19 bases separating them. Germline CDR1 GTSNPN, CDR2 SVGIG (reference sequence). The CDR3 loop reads CAWSPGVGRGYF. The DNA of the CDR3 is TGTGCCTGGAGCCCAGGGGTGGGCCGGGGATACTTC.

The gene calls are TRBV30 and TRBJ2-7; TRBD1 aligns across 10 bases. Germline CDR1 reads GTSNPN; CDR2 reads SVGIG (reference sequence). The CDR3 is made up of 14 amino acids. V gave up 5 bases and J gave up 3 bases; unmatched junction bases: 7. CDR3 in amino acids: CAWGRGQGLYEQYF. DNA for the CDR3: TGTGCCTGGGGGAGGGGACAGGGGCTCTACGAGCAGTACTTC.

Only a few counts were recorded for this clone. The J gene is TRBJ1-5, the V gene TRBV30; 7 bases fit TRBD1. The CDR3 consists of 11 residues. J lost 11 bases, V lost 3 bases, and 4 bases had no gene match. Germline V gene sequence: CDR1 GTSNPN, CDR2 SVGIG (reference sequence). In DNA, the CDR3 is TGTGCCTGGAGCGTCGACAGGGCCCAGCATTTT. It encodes CAWSVDRAQHF.